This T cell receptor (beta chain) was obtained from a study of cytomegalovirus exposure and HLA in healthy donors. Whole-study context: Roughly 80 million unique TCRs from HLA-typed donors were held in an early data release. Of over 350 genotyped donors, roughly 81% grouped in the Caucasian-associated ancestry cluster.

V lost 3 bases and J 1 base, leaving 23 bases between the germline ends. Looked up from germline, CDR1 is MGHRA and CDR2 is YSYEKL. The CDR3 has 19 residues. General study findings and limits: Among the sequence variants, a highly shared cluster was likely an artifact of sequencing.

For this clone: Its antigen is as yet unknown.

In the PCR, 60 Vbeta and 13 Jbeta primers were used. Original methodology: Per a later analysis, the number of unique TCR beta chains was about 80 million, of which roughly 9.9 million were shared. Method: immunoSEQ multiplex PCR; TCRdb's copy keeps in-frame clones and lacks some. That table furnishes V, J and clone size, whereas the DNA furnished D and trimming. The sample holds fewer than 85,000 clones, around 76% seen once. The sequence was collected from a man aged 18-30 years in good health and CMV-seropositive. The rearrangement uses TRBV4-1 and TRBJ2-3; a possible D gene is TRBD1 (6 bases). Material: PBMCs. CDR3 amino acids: CASSHGPPQGKGGTDTQYF. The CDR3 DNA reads TGCGCCAGCAGCCATGGCCCCCCCCAGGGGAAGGGCGGCACAGATACGCAGTATTTT.